This T cell receptor beta chain is drawn from a study of immune evolution from preneoplasia to lung adenocarcinoma. TCRdb's copy holds only in-frame clones and misses some; the assay was immunoSEQ multiplex PCR. The profile shows under 8,000 clones, around 83% of them singletons. The V end was cut by 5 bases, the J end by 3 bases, with 13 bases between. The CDR3 contains 14 residues. In germline, CDR1 is MNHNY, CDR2 SVGAGI (reference sequence). Sequencing was done on a sample of FFPE minimally invasive lung adenocarcinoma tissue. The chain employs TRBV6-6 and TRBJ1-1, with D possibly TRBD1 on 5 matching bases. The receptor comes from a person aged 70 to 85 with lung adenocarcinoma. In nucleotides, the CDR3 is TGTGCCAGCAGTCCTATGGGGGGATACACTGAAGCTTTCTTT. This gives the protein CASSPMGGYTEAFF.